Listed here are 11 T cell receptor beta chains from one sample, sequenced in a study of T cells in pancreatic ductal adenocarcinoma (dated by TCRdb to about 2017). Selected pancreatic ductal adenocarcinoma patients had undergone surgery without neoadjuvant therapy. The library was produced with the immunoSEQ multiplex PCR assay. TCRdb took over this immuneACCESS table, retaining in-frame rearrangements with V and J assigned. Such tables are incomplete; in checked studies, under half of the missing clones stem from an unresolved V gene, and the remainder is unexplained. The sample profile shows about 4,600 clones; about 71% of them were found once. The biggest ten clones account for about 14% of the sample. The source material was pancreatic tumor tissue. The receptors stem from a human donor with pancreatic ductal adenocarcinoma.

The V and J genes are TRBV6-6 and TRBJ2-5; D not certain. CDR1 is MNHNY and CDR2 is SVGAGI in the germline V gene (reference sequence). This CDR3 is 12 amino acids long. Trimming cost V 4 bases and J 4 bases, with 7 bases left between them. The CDR3 region has the DNA TGTGCCAGCAGTTCAACTCGAGAGACCCAGTACTTC. Its protein product is CASSSTRETQYF.

V gene TRBV9 combines with J gene TRBJ2-1, with a tentative D call TRBD2 (6 bases). Trimming took 0 bases from V and 0 from J, leaving 10 bases between them. Germline V gene lookup returns CDR1 SGDLS and CDR2 YYNGEE. This CDR3 spans 16 amino acids. The CDR3: CASSVGAGSSYNEQFF. DNA of the CDR3: TGTGCCAGCAGCGTAGGGGCCGGGAGCTCCTACAATGAGCAGTTCTTC. Full variable domain (outside the CDR3, taken from reference TRBV9 and TRBJ2-1): DSGVTQTPKHLITATGQRVTLRCSPRSGDLSVYWYQQSLDQGLQFLIQYYNGEERAKGNILERFSAQQFPDLHSELNLSSLELGDSALYFCASSVGAGSSYNEQFFGPGTRLTVL.

The V gene is TRBV28, the J gene TRBJ2-1; D is perhaps TRBD1 or TRBD2 (5 bases each). There are 14 residues in the CDR3. Trimming took off 5 bases at V and 12 bases at J, with 20 bases between the two ends. Germline V gene lookup returns CDR1 MDHEN and CDR2 SYDVKM. This CDR3 is CASSRGALPYGQFF. The CDR3, as DNA: TGTGCCAGCAGTCGAGGGGCCCTCCCCTATGGGCAGTTCTTC.

V usage is TRBV7-3 and J usage is TRBJ2-1; 10 positions match TRBD2. There are 16 residues in the CDR3. Germline V lookup: CDR1 SGHTA, CDR2 FQGTGA. V lost 1 base to trimming and J lost 4 bases; unmatched junction nucleotides: 4. CDR3 sequence: CASSLIVSGGYNEQFF. The CDR3 DNA reads as TGTGCCAGCAGCTTAATTGTTAGCGGGGGGTACAATGAGCAGTTCTTC.

This rearrangement joins TRBV19 to TRBJ2-7; tentatively, D is TRBD1 (6 bases). The CDR3 totals 14 residues. V lost 3 bases to trimming and J lost 5 bases, with 14 bases between them. Germline V gives CDR1 LNHDA, CDR2 SQIVND (reference sequence). The CDR3 sequence: CASSISRGRDEQYF. CDR3 in DNA: TGTGCCAGTAGTATCAGCAGGGGACGGGACGAGCAGTACTTC.

This clone appeared a few times. The chain carries TRBV27 and TRBJ2-7; tentatively, D is TRBD1 or TRBD2 (6 bases each). V was trimmed by 4 bases and J by 9 bases, leaving 13 bases between them. The CDR3 spans 12 residues. The germline V gene has CDR1 MNHEY and CDR2 SMNVEV (reference sequence). This CDR3 reads CASSYPGGRQYF. The DNA of the CDR3 is TGTGCCAGCAGTTATCCTGGGGGGCGGCAGTACTTC.

This clone showed up just once. The chain recombines TRBV5-4 with TRBJ1-2; D is unresolved. The CDR3 is made up of 12 amino acids. V lost 3 bases and J lost 5, with 8 bases in between. Germline V lookup: CDR1 SGHNT, CDR2 YYREEE (reference sequence). This CDR3 is CASSSDLYGYTF. In nucleotides, the CDR3 is TGTGCCAGCAGCTCGGATCTATATGGCTACACCTTC.

This clone was seen a single time. The genes are TRBV5-1 and TRBJ2-2; the D is unclear. V shed 0 bases and J shed 7 bases, with 7 bases lying between them. Per germline, CDR1 SGHRS and CDR2 YFSETQ. The CDR3 is made up of 13 amino acids. Here the CDR3 reads CASSLVSIGELFF. The CDR3 coding sequence is TGCGCCAGCAGCTTGGTTAGCATCGGGGAGCTGTTTTTT.

The rearrangement uses TRBV5-6 and TRBJ1-2, with D tentatively TRBD1 (6 bases). This CDR3 spans 13 amino acids. The germline V gene encodes CDR1 SGHDT and CDR2 YYEEEE. V dropped 0 bases and J dropped 8 bases, with 11 bases sitting between them. The CDR3 loop reads CASSLVAGGGYTF. The CDR3 nucleotides are TGTGCCAGCAGCTTGGTAGCTGGGGGCGGCTACACCTTC.

J is TRBJ2-7 and V is TRBV7-9; D remains unclear. The CDR3 spans 12 residues. Trimming removed 6 bases at V and 2 bases at J, with 8 bases between. The germline V gene has CDR1 SEHNR and CDR2 FQNEAQ (reference sequence). CDR3 loop: CASSESAYEQYF. For the CDR3, the DNA is TGTGCCAGCAGTGAGTCAGCCTACGAGCAGTACTTC.

This chain connects TRBV7-9 to TRBJ2-7; 7 bases fit TRBD1. In germline, CDR1 is SEHNR, CDR2 FQNEAQ (reference sequence). This CDR3 region has 16 residues. V was clipped by 5 bases and J by 6 bases; unmatched bases: 16. The CDR3: CASSHEGDSPLSEQYF. In DNA, the CDR3 is TGTGCCAGCAGCCATGAGGGGGACAGTCCCCTATCCGAGCAGTACTTC.